This T cell receptor (beta chain) was identified during a study of T cell changes during pregnancy in multiple sclerosis. The assay was immunoSEQ multiplex PCR, and TCRdb's table has in-frame clones only and misses some. Counted here are approximately 45,000 clones, 80% to 95% occurring once; the ten biggest clones make up 0.67%. CDR1 GTSNPN and CDR2 SVGIG come from the germline V gene (reference sequence). This CDR3 comprises 13 residues. Trimming cost V 2 bases and J 7 bases, with 11 bases left between them. This sequence originates from a female donor with multiple sclerosis, enrolled in a pregnancy study. The sequenced sample was CD4+ T cells from peripheral blood mononuclear cells, obtained in the first trimester of pregnancy. The gene calls are TRBV30 and TRBJ1-4; D call uncertain. In DNA, the CDR3 is TGTGCCTGGAGTTTGGGAGTCAGTGAAAAACTGTTTTTT. The encoded protein is CAWSLGVSEKLFF.